This TCR beta chain was recorded in a study of T cells after posttransplantation cyclophosphamide listed by TCRdb under 2016. Background for the entire study: Using TRB sequencing, the study followed how the T cell repertoire reconstituted after myeloablative bone marrow transplantation in which posttransplantation cyclophosphamide served as GVHD prophylaxis. Because TRA and TRB clonality correlated tightly in 9 samples, the subsequent TCR analyses were limited to TRB only. Public TRB sequences were queried against a database of over 3,000 sequences associated with responses to pathogens, tumor antigens, self-antigens and alloantigens. In 3 patients, up to about 3 additional blood samples taken between 2 and 5.2 years after transplant also underwent TRB sequencing, as did pretransplant blood from several patients. Antigen receptor sequencing covered samples from approximately 32 PTCy-treated patients and approximately 17 of their related bone marrow donors. Blood from all 30 or so PTCy patients who had 1-year posttransplant specimens underwent TRB sequencing. General findings and caveats noted by the study authors: Donor-recipient similarity was low at 1-2 months but increased during the first year, and donor CD8+ memory clones often dominated later blood repertoires. The TRB repertoires of T cells infiltrating skin or GI tract showed only limited overlap with the TRB repertoires of T cells in blood. Across fewer than 50 patients, recipient CMV seropositivity and CMV reactivation were highly associated with TRB clonality; PTCy diversity was similar to CNI/methotrexate controls.

Looking up the germline V gene (reference sequence) yields CDR1 LNHDA and CDR2 SQIVND. V sheds 4 bases and J sheds 9 bases, leaving 16 bases between their ends. Its CDR3 holds 14 amino acids, cysteine through phenylalanine. Only CDR3 DNA is held: 42 bases, read in frame from base 1. This clone was counted a few times. Its cognate antigen has yet to be identified. Within one base of it there is no much larger clone, and no base qualities were kept. TRB sequencing was run on genomic DNA with either the immunoSEQ assay at survey resolution or the hsTCRB kit. The published analysis was carried out like this. The immunoSEQ software handled initial read processing, and the LymphoSeq R package was used for repertoire analyses. For each TRB dataset, clonality was calculated as 1 minus normalized Shannon entropy, and the Gini coefficient was computed as well. To infer phenotypes in unsorted samples, TRB sequences from sorted subsets of the recipient or donor were mapped onto unsorted samples from the same recipient. TCRdb re-hosts the immuneACCESS table, in-frame sequences only. Its copies lack some clones; in the studies checked, an unresolved V gene accounts for under half of them, and the cause for the rest is not known. V, J and clone size derive from that table, while D and trimming were established from the DNA sequence. The sample includes about 7,600 clones, with around four fifths observed a single time. 15% to 20% of the sample lies in the top ten.

In light of the paper, this sample's treatment or condition label describes: high-dose cyclophosphamide on days +3 and +4 as single-agent GVHD prophylaxis. Patients in the PTCy group got busulfan and fludarabine conditioning, a marrow graft from a related or unrelated donor, and cyclophosphamide on days +3 and +4. The PTCy-treated patients were drawn from a prospective, multi-institutional clinical trial. Peripheral blood and bone marrow mononuclear cells were isolated by Ficoll-Hypaque density centrifugation and were cryopreserved. FACS on a FACSAria II was used to sort CD4+ and CD8+ T cells, including the naive and memory subsets.

This receptor was taken from a female patient aged 40-49 years who received an allogeneic stem cell transplant from a related donor, was CMV-positive, and had no GVHD. Following transplantation, part of the T cell population may be supplied by the graft donor rather than the patient. In this chain, TRBV19 is recombined with TRBJ2-1; the D gene is not confidently resolved. Sequences were derived from CD4+ T cells sorted from blood, sampled 1162 days after allogeneic stem cell transplant with posttransplant cyclophosphamide. This receptor carries the CDR3 CASSKPGSMGEQFF. The nucleotides read TGTGCCAGTAGTAAGCCAGGATCTATGGGTGAGCAGTTCTTC.